A selection of T cell receptor beta chains follows, all from one sample in a study of blood T cell repertoires in COVID-19. Assay: immunoSEQ multiplex PCR; the TCRdb copy retains only in-frame clones and omits some. This sample has about 140,000 clones; 65% to 85% occur once, and the top ten carry roughly 8.6%. The sample was peripheral blood. Every receptor here comes from a man aged 50 to 59 with active or convalescent COVID-19. The CDR3 runs from the conserved cysteine through the conserved F or W. A D gene is named only where the DNA matches it firmly. For some rows the clone size is stated as once, few or many, or as a class when expanded; others skip it.

DNA	CDR3	size	J	D	V
TGCAGCGCTAACAGGGGGGCGAACTATGGCTACACCTTC	CSANRGANYGYTF	NA	TRBJ1-2	TRBD1	TRBV29-1
TGTGCCAGCATCGGGACAGGGACAGAGACCCAGTACTTC	CASIGTGTETQYF	few	TRBJ2-5	TRBD1	TRBV27
TGCAGCGTTGGCAGGCTAGAGGGTCAGTTCTTC	CSVGRLEGQFF	NA	TRBJ2-1	NA	TRBV29-1
TGTGCCAGCAGCAGGACTAGCGGACAAGAGACCCAGTACTTC	CASSRTSGQETQYF	NA	TRBJ2-5	TRBD2	TRBV5-4
TGTGCCAGCAGGGGGGACACCCTCGGTGAGCAGTACTTC	CASRGDTLGEQYF	NA	TRBJ2-7	NA	TRBV5-6
TGTGCCAGCAAAGACAGGGAAAAGGTCACTGAAGCTTTCTTT	CASKDREKVTEAFF	NA	TRBJ1-1	TRBD1	TRBV19
TGTGCCAGTAGTATTTCAGGGGATCTAGCCAAAAACATTCAGTACTTC	CASSISGDLAKNIQYF	few	TRBJ2-4	NA	TRBV19
TGTGCCAGCAGCGGACCGGGACTAGCGGGATTGAGCAATGAGCAGTTCTTC	CASSGPGLAGLSNEQFF	NA	TRBJ2-1	TRBD2	TRBV7-8
TGTGCCAGCTCACCTTATGGGACAGGCTCCTACGAGCAGTACTTC	CASSPYGTGSYEQYF	few	TRBJ2-7	TRBD1	TRBV18
TGTGCCAGCAGCTTAGAAGGTAGGAGGCTAGCGGGAGGTGAGCAGTTCTTC	CASSLEGRRLAGGEQFF	NA	TRBJ2-1	TRBD2	TRBV7-2
TGTGCCAGCAGGGGCGGGGGCTATACTGAAGCTTTCTTT	CASRGGGYTEAFF	NA	TRBJ1-1	NA	TRBV5-8
TGTGCCAGCAAAAAAACAGGGGGCTATGAAGCTTTCTTT	CASKKTGGYEAFF	NA	TRBJ1-1	TRBD1	TRBV28
TGTGCCAGCAGTTCCCTAGCGGGAGCGGGAGAGACCCAGTACTTC	CASSSLAGAGETQYF	NA	TRBJ2-5	TRBD2	TRBV28
TGTGCCAGCAGTTACTCGGGCAACTCTAATTCACCCCTCCACTTT	CASSYSGNSNSPLHF	NA	TRBJ1-6	NA	TRBV6-5
TGTGCCTGGACTGCGGACGGCGGGGTTTACAATGAGCAGTTCTTC	CAWTADGGVYNEQFF	NA	TRBJ2-1	NA	TRBV30
TGCGCCAGCAGCACATCCGGACAGGGCAGGTTCGCGGGAGCCGCCTACGAGCAGTACTTC	CASSTSGQGRFAGAAYEQYF	NA	TRBJ2-7	NA	TRBV5-1
TGTGCCAGCAGCCAAGAGTGGGTAGCGGGCACAGATACGCAGTATTTT	CASSQEWVAGTDTQYF	NA	TRBJ2-3	NA	TRBV4-2
TGTGCCAGTAAGGTCACGGGGGTAGGGGTTCAGCCCCAGCATTTT	CASKVTGVGVQPQHF	once	TRBJ1-5	NA	TRBV19
TGCAGCGTTGCCCGACTAGAGGGAGATACGCAGTATTTT	CSVARLEGDTQYF	NA	TRBJ2-3	NA	TRBV29-1
TGTGCCAGCAGTGAAGCGCTTCTCGGAGCCGAGCAGTACTTC	CASSEALLGAEQYF	NA	TRBJ2-7	NA	TRBV2
TGTGCCAGCAGCTTGTCTCCGAATTCACCCCTCCACTTT	CASSLSPNSPLHF	NA	TRBJ1-6	NA	TRBV5-6
TGTGCCAGCGGTCGGGACCGGGAGGACGAGACCCAGTACTTC	CASGRDREDETQYF	NA	TRBJ2-5	TRBD2	TRBV2